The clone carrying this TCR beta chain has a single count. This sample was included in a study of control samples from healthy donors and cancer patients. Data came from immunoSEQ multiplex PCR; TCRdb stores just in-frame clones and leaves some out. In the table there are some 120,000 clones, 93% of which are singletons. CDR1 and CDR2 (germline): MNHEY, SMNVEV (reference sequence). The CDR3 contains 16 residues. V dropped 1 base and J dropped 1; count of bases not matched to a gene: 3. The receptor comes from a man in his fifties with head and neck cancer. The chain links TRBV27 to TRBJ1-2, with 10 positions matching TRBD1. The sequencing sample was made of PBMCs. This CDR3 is CASSLWGTGVNYGYTF. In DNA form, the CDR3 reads TGTGCCAGCAGTTTATGGGGGACAGGGGTTAACTATGGCTACACCTTC.